This TCR beta chain was identified during a study of OX40 agonist ivuxolimab in advanced cancers. Study in general: An agonistic anti-OX40 (CD134) antibody, ivuxolimab, was used to treat the patients. Partial responses occurred in three patients (one hepatocellular carcinoma, two cutaneous melanoma).

General study results and limits: Among expanded peripheral T cells, antigen specificity went undetermined. Among the lowest peripheral clonal expansion occurred in 0.1-3.0 mg/kg partial responders.

Measured with immunoSEQ multiplex PCR; TCRdb has only the in-frame clones, and not every one. The sample shows 70,000 to 90,000 clones, approximately 88% of them seen only once. As concerns this clone: Its target is not known.

This TCR was recovered from an adult with an advanced solid tumor such as melanoma, head and neck, liver or kidney cancer. The specimen comprised CD4+ or CD8+ T cells sorted from blood, sampled in a trial of the OX40 agonist ivuxolimab.

The CDR3 loop is CASSQERSYEQYF. DNA of the CDR3: TGTGCCAGCTCTCAGGAACGGAGCTACGAGCAGTACTTC. The rearrangement uses TRBV18 and TRBJ2-7, with D hard to call. The germline V and J ends were trimmed by 6 bases and 3 bases, with 12 bases remaining between them. Germline CDR1 and CDR2: KGHSH and LQKENI. The CDR3 is 13 residues long.